This T cell receptor (beta chain) came from a study of cytomegalovirus exposure and HLA in healthy donors. Overall study results and limits: An analysis was carried out later, and it reportedly showed fewer N-insertions in an Asian-associated ancestry cluster than the approximately 660-donor mean. Per a later analysis, 15,000 to 20,000 TCR beta sequences showed association with HLA alleles at 0.05 false discovery rate.

Germline V CDR1 and CDR2: SEHNR, FQNEAQ (reference sequence). Trimming took off 0 bases at V and 9 bases at J, with 12 bases between the two ends. The CDR3 loop spans 14 amino acids. It was with 60 Vbeta and 13 Jbeta primers that the PCR ran. Sequenced by immunoSEQ multiplex PCR; TCRdb stores in-frame clones only, minus some. The sample contains roughly 130,000 clones, more than 65% of which appear only once. Remarks on this clone: Antigen: not known.

The genes are TRBV7-9 and TRBJ2-1; D remains unclear. This clonotype was sampled from a man aged 50 to 59 in good health and CMV-seronegative. Sequencing input: PBMCs. CDR3 in DNA: TGTGCCAGCAGCTTAGCCCCAACGAGGCTTGAGCAGTTCTTC. Its protein product is CASSLAPTRLEQFF.